The rows below give T cell receptor beta chains drawn from one sample of a study of T cell changes during pregnancy in multiple sclerosis. TCRdb's copy holds only in-frame clones and misses some; the assay was immunoSEQ multiplex PCR. The sample has tens of thousands of clones, 85% to 95% seen once. The material was peripheral blood, obtained in the second trimester of pregnancy. These receptor sequences come from a female donor with multiple sclerosis, enrolled in a pregnancy study. Each CDR3 is given with its conserved first and last residue.

v_gene: TRBV6-6
j_gene: TRBJ1-2
CDR3aa: CASTPGRDFNYGYTF

v_gene: TRBV6-1
j_gene: TRBJ2-7
CDR3aa: CAGDRGNEQYF

v_gene: TRBV7-9
j_gene: TRBJ2-2
CDR3aa: CASSLFPGTQNTGELFF

v_gene: TRBV7-9
j_gene: TRBJ1-1
CDR3aa: CASSFEGNTEAFF

v_gene: TRBV5-1
j_gene: TRBJ2-7
CDR3aa: CASRLAHEQYF

v_gene: TRBV30
j_gene: TRBJ1-5
CDR3aa: CAWSGTGNQPQHF

v_gene: TRBV14
j_gene: TRBJ2-7
CDR3aa: CASSHRLAGDLQYF

v_gene: TRBV29-1
j_gene: TRBJ2-3
CDR3aa: CSVEESRDRGLVNTDTQYF

v_gene: TRBV5-4
j_gene: TRBJ2-2
CDR3aa: CASSSRQGPTGELFF

v_gene: TRBV19
j_gene: TRBJ2-5
CDR3aa: CASSIVWQQETQYF

v_gene: TRBV7-2
j_gene: TRBJ1-2
CDR3aa: CASSLVSRGNYGYTF

v_gene: TRBV19
j_gene: TRBJ1-2
CDR3aa: CASSFGQGERGNYGYTF

v_gene: TRBV5-5
j_gene: TRBJ2-7
CDR3aa: CASSLPGLGYEQYF

v_gene: TRBV4-1
j_gene: TRBJ2-3
CDR3aa: CASSQDFIPGGVTDTQYF

v_gene: TRBV7-8
j_gene: TRBJ2-7
CDR3aa: CASSTNSIGSYEQYF

v_gene: TRBV5-1
j_gene: TRBJ2-7
CDR3aa: CASSQRGRTGGYEQYF

v_gene: TRBV18
j_gene: TRBJ1-2
CDR3aa: CASSPDSYGYTF

v_gene: TRBV6-1
j_gene: TRBJ1-1
CDR3aa: CASTNTRVNTEAFF

v_gene: TRBV5-6
j_gene: TRBJ1-1
CDR3aa: CASSTWTGRSEAFF

v_gene: TRBV27
j_gene: TRBJ2-2
CDR3aa: CASRISRGELFF

v_gene: TRBV6-5
j_gene: TRBJ1-4
CDR3aa: CASSYSLGFVNEKLFF

v_gene: TRBV19
j_gene: TRBJ2-2
CDR3aa: CASSIEGYNTGELFF

v_gene: TRBV10-3
j_gene: TRBJ2-2
CDR3aa: CATWDRTVNTGELFF

v_gene: TRBV6-1
j_gene: TRBJ2-7
CDR3aa: CASSEWSQVGVEQYF

v_gene: TRBV5-1
j_gene: TRBJ1-4
CDR3aa: CASSLWERAARTEKLFF

v_gene: TRBV5-6
j_gene: TRBJ1-2
CDR3aa: CASSLDGSGGNYGYTF

v_gene: TRBV30
j_gene: TRBJ2-7
CDR3aa: CAWTLLGQFDNEQYF

v_gene: TRBV5-4
j_gene: TRBJ1-4
CDR3aa: CASSVDSNNEKLFF

v_gene: TRBV11-2
j_gene: TRBJ1-1
CDR3aa: CASSLVVPATGKGAAAFF